This T cell receptor (beta chain) was observed in a study of blood T cell repertoires in COVID-19. Patients in Seattle were enrolled during active infection, then followed longitudinally. V was pared by 3 bases and J by 5 bases, with 16 bases between. Per germline, CDR1 DFQATT and CDR2 SNEGSKA (reference sequence). The CDR3 totals 14 residues. Method: immunoSEQ multiplex PCR; TCRdb's copy keeps in-frame clones and lacks some. The table has 65,000 to 85,000 clones, around 88% seen once; the top ten hold approximately 6.3%. Input material: peripheral blood. This clonotype was obtained from a man older than 75 with COVID-19, enrolled during active disease. The chain has TRBV20-1 and TRBJ1-1; D might be TRBD1 (5 bases). Written as DNA, the CDR3 is TGCAGTGCTAGTCCACTGGGGGGTTCTACTGAAGCTTTCTTT. Residues: CSASPLGGSTEAFF.